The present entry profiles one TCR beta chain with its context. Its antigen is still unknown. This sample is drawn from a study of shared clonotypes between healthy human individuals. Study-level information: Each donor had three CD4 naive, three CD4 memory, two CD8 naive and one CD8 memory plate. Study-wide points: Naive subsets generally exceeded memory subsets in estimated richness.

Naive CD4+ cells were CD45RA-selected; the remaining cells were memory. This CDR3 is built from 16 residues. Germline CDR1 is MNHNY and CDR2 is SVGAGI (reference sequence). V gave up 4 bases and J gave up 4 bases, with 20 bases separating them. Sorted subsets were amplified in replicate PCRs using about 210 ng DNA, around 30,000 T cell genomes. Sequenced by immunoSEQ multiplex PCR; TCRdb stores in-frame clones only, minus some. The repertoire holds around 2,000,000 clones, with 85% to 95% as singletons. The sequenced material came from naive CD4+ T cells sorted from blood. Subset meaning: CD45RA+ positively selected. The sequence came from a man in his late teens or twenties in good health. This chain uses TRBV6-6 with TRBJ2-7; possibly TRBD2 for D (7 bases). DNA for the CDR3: TGTGCCAGCAGTTCAACCGACAGGTGGGAGGGTTACGAGCAGTACTTC. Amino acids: CASSSTDRWEGYEQYF.